These T cell receptor beta chains were read from a single sample in a study of human T cells and chemical hapten exposure. TCRdb passed the RACE reads through MiXCR, listing each CDR3 protein once. This repertoire shows about 82,000 distinct CDR3 sequences, 10% to 15% found once; its top ten account for approximately 6.2%. The input for sequencing was whole blood, taken in connection with sensitization to the hapten diphenylcyclopropenone (DPC). The receptors come from a woman aged 45-65 years with alopecia areata. Some clones in this sample may be carry-over from other donors' samples. The CDR3 runs from the conserved cysteine through the conserved F or W. The D gene is left open where the match is weak. Clone size is stated in some rows and not others, as once, few, many or a class when expanded.

d_gene | j_gene | abundance | v_gene | CDR3aa | CDR3nt
NA | TRBJ2-2 | NA | TRBV3-1 | CASSQVEGAGELFF | TGTGCCAGCAGCCAAGTTGAGGGGGCCGGGGAGCTGTTTTTT
NA | TRBJ2-3 | NA | TRBV5-4 | CASRDLGTDTQYF | TGTGCCAGCCGGGACCTAGGCACAGATACGCAGTATTTT
NA | TRBJ1-4 | few | TRBV20-1 | CSARDPWDNEKLFF | TGCAGTGCTAGAGATCCGTGGGATAATGAAAAACTGTTTTTT
NA | TRBJ1-1 | few | TRBV14 | CASSQLQNTEAFF | TGTGCCAGCAGCCAACTACAGAACACTGAAGCTTTCTTT
NA | TRBJ1-4 | many | TRBV10-3 | CAISGGAGEKLFF | TGTGCCATCAGTGGCGGGGCGGGTGAAAAACTGTTTTTT
NA | TRBJ2-3 | NA | TRBV12-3/TRBV12-4 | CASSLQHTQYF | TGTGCCAGCAGTTTACAACATACGCAGTATTTT
NA | TRBJ2-5 | many | TRBV10-3 | CAITPGSGETQYF | TGTGCCATCACGCCGGGGTCGGGAGAGACCCAGTACTTC
NA | TRBJ2-3 | NA | TRBV27 | CASSRGVTDTQYF | TGTGCCAGCAGTCGCGGTGTCACAGATACGCAGTATTTT
TRBD1 | TRBJ1-2 | many | TRBV29-1 | CSVEVLQGNGYTF | TGCAGCGTTGAAGTACTACAGGGGAATGGCTACACCTTC
TRBD2 | TRBJ2-7 | few | TRBV7-2 | CASSLAGRTSGTKQYF | TGTGCCAGCAGCTTAGCAGGGCGGACTAGCGGGACGAAGCAGTACTTC
NA | TRBJ1-1 | many | TRBV7-6 | CASSLSGITEAFF | TGTGCCAGCAGCTTATCGGGGATTACTGAAGCTTTCTTT
NA | TRBJ1-3 | NA | TRBV5-1 | CASSLEGTSGNTIYF | TGCGCCAGCAGCTTGGAAGGGACAAGTGGAAACACCATATATTTT
NA | TRBJ2-4 | NA | TRBV11-2 | CASSLYRVQNIQYF | TGTGCCAGCAGCTTATATCGGGTCCAGAACATTCAGTACTTC
TRBD2 | TRBJ2-2 | few | TRBV11-2 | CASSLLAGGQVGELFF | TGTGCCAGCAGCTTACTAGCGGGAGGGCAAGTCGGGGAGCTGTTTTTT
NA | TRBJ2-1 | many | TRBV7-2 | CASSSRISYNEQFF | TGTGCCAGCAGCTCCCGTATCTCCTACAATGAGCAGTTCTTC
NA | TRBJ2-7 | NA | TRBV7-8 | CASSSTRGRHYEQYF | TGTGCCAGCAGTTCCACAAGGGGGAGGCACTACGAGCAGTACTTC
TRBD1 | TRBJ1-1 | NA | TRBV5-1 | CASSSTGQGGTEAFF | TGCGCCAGCAGCTCCACCGGACAGGGTGGCACTGAAGCTTTCTTT
NA | TRBJ2-7 | NA | TRBV6-6 | CASSPLSEQYF | TGTGCCAGCAGCCCACTTTCCGAGCAGTACTTC
NA | TRBJ2-1 | many | TRBV5-5 | CASSFGESSYNEQFF | TGTGCCAGCAGCTTTGGGGAAAGCTCCTACAATGAGCAGTTCTTC
TRBD2 | TRBJ2-3 | few | TRBV29-1 | CSVRLAGRADTQYF | TGCAGCGTACGACTAGCGGGAAGGGCAGATACGCAGTATTTT
NA | TRBJ1-1 | few | TRBV18 | CASSRGGRSTEAFF | TGTGCCAGCTCACGTGGGGGCAGAAGCACTGAAGCTTTCTTT
TRBD1 | TRBJ1-6 | NA | TRBV12-3/TRBV12-4 | CASSSRTGFNSPLHF | TGTGCCAGCAGTTCGCGGACAGGGTTTAATTCACCCCTCCACTTT
NA | TRBJ2-1 | few | TRBV7-6 | CASSGPPAGEQFF | TGTGCCAGCAGCGGGCCCCCGGCGGGTGAGCAGTTCTTC
NA | TRBJ2-7 | many | TRBV20-1 | CSADGLATYEQYF | TGCAGTGCTGACGGTCTGGCAACCTACGAGCAGTACTTC
NA | TRBJ2-7 | NA | TRBV28 | CASSATPGDYEQYF | TGTGCCAGCAGCGCAACTCCAGGGGACTACGAGCAGTACTTC
TRBD1 | TRBJ2-5 | NA | TRBV24-1 | CATSDLRQGKETQYF | TGTGCCACCAGTGATTTGAGACAGGGGAAAGAGACCCAGTACTTC
TRBD2 | TRBJ2-2 | few | TRBV3-1 | CASSQDGGRLLIGSGELFF | TGTGCCAGCAGCCAAGATGGCGGGAGGCTCCTAATAGGATCCGGGGAGCTGTTTTTT
NA | TRBJ1-1 | many | TRBV21-1 | CASRNTEAFF | TGTGCCAGCCGTAACACTGAAGCTTTCTTT
TRBD1 | TRBJ2-3 | NA | TRBV5-1 | CASSLQTGGLTDTQYF | TGCGCCAGCAGCTTGCAGACAGGGGGTCTGACAGATACGCAGTATTTT
TRBD1 | TRBJ2-1 | NA | TRBV9 | CASSDRTGDEQFF | TGTGCCAGCAGCGACCGTACAGGGGATGAGCAGTTCTTC
NA | TRBJ2-7 | NA | TRBV20-1 | CSAKTGGPLVREQYF | TGCAGTGCTAAGACCGGGGGGCCTTTAGTACGCGAGCAGTACTTC
NA | TRBJ2-6 | many | TRBV5-1 | CASSETTGANVLTF | TGCGCCAGCAGTGAGACAACTGGGGCCAACGTCCTGACTTTC